This TCR beta chain was captured by sequencing in a study of T cell clones after liver transplantation (dated by TCRdb to between 2018 and 2021). General notes on the study: ITN030ST, the source of the samples, was a randomized trial that attempted immunosuppression withdrawal within 2 years of liver transplantation. Blood samples were collected pre-transplant, then pre-randomization ahead of withdrawal, and finally post-randomization once withdrawal had either been completed or failed. Third party-reactive TCRbeta sequences were also identified from pre-transplant MLRs to serve as an antigen-independent comparator for donor-reactive sequences. Of the 8 liver transplant recipients making up the studied cohort, 3 were classified as tolerant and 5 as non-tolerant. Subjects received no induction therapy and standard immunosuppression until randomization at 12-24 months post-transplant. Tolerance was defined as complete immunosuppression withdrawal for at least one year with no rise in liver enzymes beyond twice the upper limit of normal. After a pre-transplant mixed lymphocyte reaction, TCRbeta sequencing was used to pinpoint donor-reactive T cell clones, which were subsequently tracked in post-transplant blood. Of the eight recipients, a few were HCV-positive, while the remaining recipients had been transplanted for non-autoimmune, non-viral indications.

High-throughput TCRbeta CDR3 sequencing of frozen genomic DNA was performed by immunoSEQ, including PCR amplification, mapping, bias correction and internal controls. Turning to the authors' computational methods: Productive rearrangements were retained, and unique TCRbeta sequences were defined by the CDR3 nucleotide sequence together with the V and J gene. For classification of a sequence as donor-reactive, at least 5-fold expansion in CFSE-low cells relative to unstimulated pre-transplant cells and a frequency of at least 0.01% were required. Minimum frequency thresholds were set for each subject on the basis of the unstimulated sample with the lowest template count, so that a detection power of at least 90% was ensured. Jensen-Shannon divergence between the top 1000 TCRbeta sequences post-transplant and pre-transplant was used to measure repertoire turnover. Changes in detection of donor-reactive sequences were assessed with two-sided Fisher's exact tests. TCRdb stores this immuneACCESS table with in-frame sequences only. Part of the clones is absent; in the studies checked, under half of the shortfall reflects unresolved V genes, and no reason is known for the rest. That table gives V, J and clone size, and the DNA gave D and trimming. A total of more than 45,000 clones appear in this sample, around 70% of them only once. The ten largest clonotypes hold about 2.8% of the sample.

The paper's findings and limits, for the study overall: In two subjects, low numbers of available donor cells limited the measurable donor-reactive repertoire. After accounting for repertoire turnover, donor-reactive detection was significantly reduced in 7 of 8 subjects for CD4 and 8 of 8 for CD8. Without allograft tissue specimens, donor-reactive T cells may have migrated into the graft rather than being deleted. A greater decline was seen for donor-reactive sequences than for third party-reactive sequences, suggesting partial antigen-specific deletion unrelated to withdrawal success. In 5 of 8 subjects, regardless of tolerance or HCV status, circulating donor-reactive CD4 TCRbeta sequences dropped significantly post-transplant. Because of small, heterogeneous patient numbers and non-standardized post-transplant time points, the conclusions were only preliminary.

Regarding this clone: There is no known antigen for this receptor. Base qualities are not provided; no much larger clone lies one nucleotide away.

Unstimulated PBMCs, after thawing, were stained for CD3, CD4 and CD8 and then FACS-sorted into CD3+CD4+ and CD3+CD8+ populations. All 8 studied subjects were randomized to withdrawal of immunosuppression. The Qiagen DNeasy Blood and Tissue Kit was used for genomic DNA isolation. Material: CD4+ T cells from blood, obtained at the approximately 15-month timepoint. The sequence came from a human patient who received a liver transplant. After a transplant, not all T cells may be the patient's own; some may come from the graft donor.

CDR3 region: CASSQVGSGSTDTQYF. The nucleotide sequence reads as follows: TGCGCCAGCAGCCAAGTTGGTAGCGGGAGTACAGATACGCAGTATTTT. The chain is made from TRBV4-3 and TRBJ2-3; TRBD2 aligns with 9 central bases. Sequences LGHNA (CDR1) and YSLEER (CDR2) are obtained from the germline V gene. The junction shows trimming of 1 base on V and 3 bases on J, and the gene matches do not reach 5 bases of it. Counted from cysteine to phenylalanine, this CDR3 has 16 amino acids. The sequence is cut down to CDR3 DNA, 48 bases in frame from base 1.